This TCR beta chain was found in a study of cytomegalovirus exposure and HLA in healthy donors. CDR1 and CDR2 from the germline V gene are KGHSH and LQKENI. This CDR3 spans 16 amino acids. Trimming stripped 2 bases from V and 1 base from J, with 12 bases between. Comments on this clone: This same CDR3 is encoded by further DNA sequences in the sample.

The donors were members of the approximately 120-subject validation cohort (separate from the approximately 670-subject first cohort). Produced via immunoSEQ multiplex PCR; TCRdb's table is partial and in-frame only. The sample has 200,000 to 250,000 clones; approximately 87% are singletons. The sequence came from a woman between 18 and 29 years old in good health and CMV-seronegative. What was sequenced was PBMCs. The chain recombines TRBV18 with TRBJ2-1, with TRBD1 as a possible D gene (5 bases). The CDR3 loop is CASSPGSQGSYNEQFF. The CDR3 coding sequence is TGTGCCAGCTCACCAGGCTCGCAGGGATCCTACAATGAGCAGTTCTTC.